This T cell receptor (beta chain) was identified in a study of blood T cell repertoires in COVID-19. Study-wide background: Samples representing acute and convalescent COVID-19 were sourced from the United States, Italy and Spain. T cells, B-cell-depleted T cells, or PBMCs supplied cDNA or gDNA.

Either two negative PCRs, clearance, or symptom resolution qualified Cohort 3 donors as recovered. This clone was observed once. Per the study methods: Amplifying reference gene primers gave estimates of nucleated cell counts. Sequenced by immunoSEQ multiplex PCR; TCRdb stores in-frame clones only, minus some. V, J and clone size are taken as reported in that table, and D and trimming were inferred from the DNA itself. Here the sample spans approximately 180,000 clones, around 73% being singletons. Germline CDR1 reads SGHTA; CDR2 reads FQGNSA. Trimming removed 1 base from V and 2 bases from J; junction bases left unmatched: 7. This CDR3 spans 17 amino acids.

This TCR derives from a woman aged 45 to 65 who had recovered from COVID-19. Sequenced sample: PBMCs or T cells enriched from blood (not recorded which). V is TRBV7-2 and J is TRBJ1-2; 10 bases map to TRBD1. The CDR3 loop is CASSLVGGGQGNYGYTF. For the CDR3, the DNA is TGTGCCAGCAGCTTAGTTGGTGGGGGACAGGGGAACTATGGCTACACCTTC.